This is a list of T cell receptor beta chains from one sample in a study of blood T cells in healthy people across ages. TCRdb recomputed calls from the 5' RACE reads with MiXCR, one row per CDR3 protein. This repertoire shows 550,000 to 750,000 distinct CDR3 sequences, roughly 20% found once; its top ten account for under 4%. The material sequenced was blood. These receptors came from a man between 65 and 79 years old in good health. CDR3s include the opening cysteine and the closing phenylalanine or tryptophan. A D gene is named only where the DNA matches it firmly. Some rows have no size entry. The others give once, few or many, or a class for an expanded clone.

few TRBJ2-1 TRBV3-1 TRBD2 CASSQSGLAGGRRENEQFF TGTGCCAGCAGCCAATCGGGACTAGCGGGAGGGAGGCGGGAGAATGAGCAGTTCTTC
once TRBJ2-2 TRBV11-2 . CASSLPPSPGELFF TGTGCCAGCAGCTTACCTCCTAGTCCCGGGGAGCTGTTTTTT
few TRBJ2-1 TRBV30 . CAFKLVNEQFF TGTGCCTTCAAACTAGTTAATGAGCAGTTCTTC
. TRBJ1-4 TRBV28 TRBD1 CASSHTGTGPKVSYLFF TGTGCCAGCAGTCATACGGGGACAGGGCCAAAAGTCTCATACCTGTTTTTT
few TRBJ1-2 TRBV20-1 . CSARPSTGTNYGYTF TGCAGTGCTAGACCTTCGACAGGAACTAACTATGGCTACACCTTC
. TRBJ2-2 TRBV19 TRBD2 CASSITSGGHTGELFF TGTGCCAGTAGTATAACTAGCGGGGGCCACACTGGGGAGCTGTTTTTT
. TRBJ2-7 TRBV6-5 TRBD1 CASNRGAEQYF TGTGCCAGCAACAGGGGGGCCGAGCAGTACTTC
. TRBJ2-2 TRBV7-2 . CASRLFGGPGELFF TGTGCCAGCAGACTCTTTGGGGGGCCCGGGGAGCTGTTTTTT
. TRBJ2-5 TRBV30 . CAWSVGRRTETQYF TGTGCCTGGAGTGTAGGGCGAAGGACAGAGACCCAGTACTTC
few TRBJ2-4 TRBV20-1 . CSAEGGNKNIQYF TGCAGTGCGGAAGGGGGGAACAAAAACATTCAGTACTTC
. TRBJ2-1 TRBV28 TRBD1 CASSLGLDREGQFF TGTGCCAGCAGTCTAGGACTGGACAGGGAAGGGCAGTTCTTC
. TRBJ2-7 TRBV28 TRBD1 CASSSIVRQGHFPSYEQYF TGTGCCAGCAGTTCGATCGTTAGACAGGGGCACTTCCCCTCCTACGAGCAGTACTTC
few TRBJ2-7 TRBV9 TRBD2 CASSAGLAVTYEQYF TGTGCCAGCAGCGCCGGACTAGCGGTAACCTACGAGCAGTACTTC
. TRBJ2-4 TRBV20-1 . CSATNYAESKNIQYF TGCAGTGCTACCAACTACGCCGAATCCAAAAACATTCAGTACTTC
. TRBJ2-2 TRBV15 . CATSEGHNTGELFF TGTGCCACCAGCGAGGGACACAACACCGGGGAGCTGTTTTTT
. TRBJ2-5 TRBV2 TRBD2 CASTEGKAGGSLETQYF TGTGCCAGCACGGAAGGCAAGGCGGGAGGGAGTTTGGAGACCCAGTACTTC
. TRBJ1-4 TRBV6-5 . CASSGTHEKLFF TGTGCCAGCAGTGGGACCCATGAAAAACTGTTTTTT
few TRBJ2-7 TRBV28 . CASSLLQGGEQYF TGTGCCAGCAGTTTACTTCAGGGAGGCGAGCAGTACTTC
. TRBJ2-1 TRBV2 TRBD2 CASRAGLAGGNRHNEQFF TGTGCCAGCAGGGCGGGACTAGCGGGAGGGAATCGCCACAATGAGCAGTTCTTC
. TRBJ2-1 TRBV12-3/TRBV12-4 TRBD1 CASSKGQGADNEQFF TGTGCCAGCAGTAAGGGACAGGGGGCGGACAATGAGCAGTTCTTC
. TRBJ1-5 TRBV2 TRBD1 CASSWDRVNQPQHF TGTGCCAGCAGTTGGGACAGAGTCAATCAGCCCCAGCATTTT
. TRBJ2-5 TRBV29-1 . CSVGGGQDQETQYF TGCAGCGTTGGGGGGGGACAGGATCAAGAGACCCAGTACTTC
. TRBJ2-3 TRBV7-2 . CASSLDQNRDTQYF TGTGCCAGCAGCTTAGACCAAAACCGAGATACACAGTATTTT
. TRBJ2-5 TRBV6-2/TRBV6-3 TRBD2 CASSLWEREEETQYF TGTGCCAGCAGCCTCTGGGAGCGGGAGGAAGAGACCCAGTACTTC
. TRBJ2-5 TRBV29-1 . CSFMGLWETQYF TGCAGCTTTATGGGACTCTGGGAGACCCAGTACTTC
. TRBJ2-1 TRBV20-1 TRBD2 CSASATSGSYNEQFF TGCAGTGCTAGCGCGACTAGCGGGTCCTACAATGAGCAGTTCTTC
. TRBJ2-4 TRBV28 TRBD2 CASSPTSGRTKNIQYF TGTGCCAGCAGTCCGACTAGCGGGAGAACCAAAAACATTCAGTACTTC
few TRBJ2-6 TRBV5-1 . CASSLGDNSGANVLTF TGCGCCAGCAGCTTGGGCGACAACTCTGGGGCCAACGTCCTGACTTTC
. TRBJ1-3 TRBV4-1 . CASSPDGRRNTIYF TGCGCCAGCAGCCCAGACGGAAGGAGAAACACCATATATTTT
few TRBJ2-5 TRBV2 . CASSRFGSESETQYF TGTGCCAGCAGTCGGTTTGGTTCGGAAAGCGAGACCCAGTACTTC